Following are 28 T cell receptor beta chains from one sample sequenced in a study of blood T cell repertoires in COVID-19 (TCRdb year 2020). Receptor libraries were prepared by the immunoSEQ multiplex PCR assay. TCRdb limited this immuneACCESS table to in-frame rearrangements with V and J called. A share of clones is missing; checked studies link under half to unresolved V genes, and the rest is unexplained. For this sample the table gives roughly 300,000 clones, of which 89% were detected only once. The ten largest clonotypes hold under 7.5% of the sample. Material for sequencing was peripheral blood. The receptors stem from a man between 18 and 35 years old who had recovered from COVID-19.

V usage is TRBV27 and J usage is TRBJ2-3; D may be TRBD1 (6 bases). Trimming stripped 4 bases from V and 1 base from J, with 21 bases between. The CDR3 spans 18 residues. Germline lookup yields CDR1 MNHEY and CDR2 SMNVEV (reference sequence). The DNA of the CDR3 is TGTGCCAGCAGTTCGATACACTACAGGGACGGGGGCACAGATACGCAGTATTTT. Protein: CASSSIHYRDGGTDTQYF.

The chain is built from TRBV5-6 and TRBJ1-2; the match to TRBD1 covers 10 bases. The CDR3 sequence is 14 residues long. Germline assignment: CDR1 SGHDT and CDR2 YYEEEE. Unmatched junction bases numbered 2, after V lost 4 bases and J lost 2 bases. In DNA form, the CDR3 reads TGTGCCAGCAGCCCGGGACAGGGGAACTATGGCTACACCTTC. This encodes CASSPGQGNYGYTF.

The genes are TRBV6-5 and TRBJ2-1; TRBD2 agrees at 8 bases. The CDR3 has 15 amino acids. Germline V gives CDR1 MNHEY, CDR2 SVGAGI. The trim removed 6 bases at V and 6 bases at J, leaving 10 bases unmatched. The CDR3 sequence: CASRASGSSVNEQFF. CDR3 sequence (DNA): TGTGCCAGCAGAGCGAGCGGGAGTTCGGTCAATGAGCAGTTCTTC.

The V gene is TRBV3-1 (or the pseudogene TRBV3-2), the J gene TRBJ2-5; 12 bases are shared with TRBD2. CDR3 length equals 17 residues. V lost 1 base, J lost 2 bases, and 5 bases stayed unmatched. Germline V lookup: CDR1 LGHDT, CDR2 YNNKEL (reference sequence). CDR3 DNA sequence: TGTGCCAGCAGCCAAGGGCGTACTAGCGGGGGGCAAGAGACCCAGTACTTC. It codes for CASSQGRTSGGQETQYF.

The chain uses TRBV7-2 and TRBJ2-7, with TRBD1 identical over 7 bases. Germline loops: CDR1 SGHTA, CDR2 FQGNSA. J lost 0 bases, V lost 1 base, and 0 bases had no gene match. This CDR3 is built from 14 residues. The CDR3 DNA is TGTGCCAGCAGCTTAGGGGACAGCTCCTACGAGCAGTACTTC. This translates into CASSLGDSSYEQYF.

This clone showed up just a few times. CDR3 DNA: TGTGCCAGCAGCTTACTTCAGGGTTCGAAGCAGTACTTC. It is translated as CASSLLQGSKQYF. The chain recombines TRBV7-3 with TRBJ2-7; the D gene is possibly TRBD1 (5 bases). V shed 2 bases and J shed 8 bases, with 13 bases lying between them. The CDR3 covers 13 residues. Germline lookup yields CDR1 SGHTA and CDR2 FQGTGA.

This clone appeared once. The CDR3 coding sequence is TGTGCCAGCAGCCAAGATGCACATTCCTACGAGCAGTACTTC. Amino acid sequence: CASSQDAHSYEQYF. The chain is built from TRBV4-2 and TRBJ2-7; no reliable D call. Germline V gene sequence: CDR1 LGHNA, CDR2 YNFKEQ. The CDR3 sequence is 14 residues long. Deletions cut 0 bases from V and 1 base from J, with 7 bases between.

CDR3 nucleotides: TGTGCCAGCAGCTTGCCGCCCAATGAGGATGGCTACACCTTC. This gives the protein CASSLPPNEDGYTF. This chain uses TRBV5-5 with TRBJ1-2, with no clear D. The germline V gene encodes CDR1 SGHKS and CDR2 YYEKEE (reference sequence). Between the trimmed V and J ends, which lost 1 base and 6 bases, there was a span of 13 bases. This CDR3 spans 14 amino acids.

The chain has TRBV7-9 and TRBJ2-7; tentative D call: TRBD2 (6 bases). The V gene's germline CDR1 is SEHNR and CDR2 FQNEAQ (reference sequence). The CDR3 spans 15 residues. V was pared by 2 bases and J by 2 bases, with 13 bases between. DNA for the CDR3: TGTGCCAGCAGCTTATCCGCGGGGATGCCCTACGAGCAGTACTTC. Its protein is CASSLSAGMPYEQYF.

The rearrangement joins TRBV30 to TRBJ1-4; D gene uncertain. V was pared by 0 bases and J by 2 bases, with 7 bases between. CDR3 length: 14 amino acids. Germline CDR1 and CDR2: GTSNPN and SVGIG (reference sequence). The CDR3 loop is CAWSVWSTNEKLFF. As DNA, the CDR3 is TGTGCCTGGAGTGTGTGGAGCACTAATGAAAAACTGTTTTTT.

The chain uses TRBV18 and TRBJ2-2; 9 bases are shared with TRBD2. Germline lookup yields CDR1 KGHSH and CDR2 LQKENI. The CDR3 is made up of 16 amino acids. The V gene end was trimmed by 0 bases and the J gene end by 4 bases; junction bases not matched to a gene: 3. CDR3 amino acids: CASSPPLAGFTGELFF. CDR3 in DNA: TGTGCCAGCTCACCACCCCTAGCGGGGTTCACCGGGGAGCTGTTTTTT.

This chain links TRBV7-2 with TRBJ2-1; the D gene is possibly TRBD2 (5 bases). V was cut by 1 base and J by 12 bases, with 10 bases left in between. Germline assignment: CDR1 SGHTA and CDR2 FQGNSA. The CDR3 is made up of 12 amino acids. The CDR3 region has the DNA TGTGCCAGCAGCTTAGGTTCAGGAGGGCAGTTCTTC. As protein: CASSLGSGGQFF.

In DNA form, the CDR3 reads TGTGCCAGCAGTCCCAGTGGCCCCATGGGACAGGTTTATGGCTACACCTTC. Residues: CASSPSGPMGQVYGYTF. V is TRBV25-1 and J is TRBJ1-2; 8 bases agree with TRBD1. With V trimmed by 5 bases and J by 5 bases, 16 bases remained unmatched. The CDR3 is 17 amino acids. The V gene's germline CDR1 is MGHDK and CDR2 SYGVNS.

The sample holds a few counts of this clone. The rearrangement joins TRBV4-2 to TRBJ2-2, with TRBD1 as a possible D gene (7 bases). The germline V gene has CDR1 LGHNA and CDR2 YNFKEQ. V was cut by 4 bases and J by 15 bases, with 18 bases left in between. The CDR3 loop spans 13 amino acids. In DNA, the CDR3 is TGTGCCAGCAGCCCCCAGGCAGGGGGGCGGGTGTTTTTT. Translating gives CASSPQAGGRVFF.

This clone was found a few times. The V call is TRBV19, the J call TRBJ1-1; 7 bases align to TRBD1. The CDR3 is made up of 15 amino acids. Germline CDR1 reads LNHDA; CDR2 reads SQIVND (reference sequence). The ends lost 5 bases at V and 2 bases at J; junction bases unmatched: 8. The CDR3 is CASSLTQGINTEAFF. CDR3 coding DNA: TGTGCCAGTAGTCTCACACAGGGGATCAACACTGAAGCTTTCTTT.

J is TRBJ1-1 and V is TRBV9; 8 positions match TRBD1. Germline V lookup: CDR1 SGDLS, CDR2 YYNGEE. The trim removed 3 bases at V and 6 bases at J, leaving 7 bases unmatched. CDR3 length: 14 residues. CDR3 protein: CASSGGDRFAEAFF. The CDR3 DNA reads TGTGCCAGCAGCGGGGGGGACAGGTTCGCTGAAGCTTTCTTT.

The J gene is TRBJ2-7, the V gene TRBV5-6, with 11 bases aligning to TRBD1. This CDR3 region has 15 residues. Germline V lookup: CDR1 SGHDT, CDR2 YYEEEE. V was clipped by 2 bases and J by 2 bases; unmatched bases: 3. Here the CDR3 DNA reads TGTGCCAGCAGCTTTCCGGGACAGGGGGCCTACGAGCAGTACTTC. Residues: CASSFPGQGAYEQYF.

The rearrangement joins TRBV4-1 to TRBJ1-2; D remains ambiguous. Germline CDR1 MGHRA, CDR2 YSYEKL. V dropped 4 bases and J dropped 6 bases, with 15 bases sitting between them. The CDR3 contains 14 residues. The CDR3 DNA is TGCGCCAGCAGCCCCCGACAAGTCACGCATGGCTACACCTTC. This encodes CASSPRQVTHGYTF.

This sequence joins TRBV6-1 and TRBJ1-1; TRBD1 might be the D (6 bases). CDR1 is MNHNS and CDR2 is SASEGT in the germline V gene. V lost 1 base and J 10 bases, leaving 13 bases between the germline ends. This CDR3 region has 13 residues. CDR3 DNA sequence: TGTGCCAGCAGTGAAGTGAAGGGCAGGGGAGCTTTCTTT. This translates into CASSEVKGRGAFF.

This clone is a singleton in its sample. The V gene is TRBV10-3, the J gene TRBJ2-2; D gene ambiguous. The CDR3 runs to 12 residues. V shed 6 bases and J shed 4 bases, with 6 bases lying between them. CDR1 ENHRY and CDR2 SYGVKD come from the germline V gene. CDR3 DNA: TGTGCCATCAGCACACGCACCGGGGAGCTGTTTTTT. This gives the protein CAISTRTGELFF.

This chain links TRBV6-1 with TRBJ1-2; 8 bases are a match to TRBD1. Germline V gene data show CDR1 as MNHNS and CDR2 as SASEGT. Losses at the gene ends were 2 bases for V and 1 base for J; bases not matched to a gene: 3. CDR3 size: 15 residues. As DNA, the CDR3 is TGTGCCAGCAGTGAAATGACAGGGGTTAACTATGGCTACACCTTC. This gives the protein CASSEMTGVNYGYTF.

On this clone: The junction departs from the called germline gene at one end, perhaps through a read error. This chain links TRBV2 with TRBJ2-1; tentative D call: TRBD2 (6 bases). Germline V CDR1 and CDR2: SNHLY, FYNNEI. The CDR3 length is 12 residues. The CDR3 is CASREGDYEQFF. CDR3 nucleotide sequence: TGTGCCAGCAGGGAAGGGGACTATGAGCAGTTCTTC.

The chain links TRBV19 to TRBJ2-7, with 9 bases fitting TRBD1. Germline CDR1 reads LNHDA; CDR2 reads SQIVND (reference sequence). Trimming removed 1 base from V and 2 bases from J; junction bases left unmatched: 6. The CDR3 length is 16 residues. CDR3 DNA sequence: TGTGCCAGTAGTATAGGGACAGGGGCCTCGACCTACGAGCAGTACTTC. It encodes CASSIGTGASTYEQYF.

CDR3 in amino acids: CASSSGQAYHNEQFF. Here the CDR3 DNA reads TGTGCCAGCAGCTCGGGACAGGCGTATCACAATGAGCAGTTCTTC. This chain uses TRBV5-6 with TRBJ2-1, with TRBD1 matching over 8 bases. In germline, CDR1 is SGHDT, CDR2 YYEEEE. The V and J ends lost 3 bases and 5 bases, in that order; junction bases with no gene match: 7. This CDR3 region has 15 residues. Variable domain in full (rest from reference TRBV5-6 and TRBJ2-1): DAGVTQSPTHLIKTRGQQVTLRCSPKSGHDTVSWYQQALGQGPQFIFQYYEEEERQRGNFPDRFSGHQFPNYSSELNVNALLLGDSALYLCASSSGQAYHNEQFFGPGTRLTVL.

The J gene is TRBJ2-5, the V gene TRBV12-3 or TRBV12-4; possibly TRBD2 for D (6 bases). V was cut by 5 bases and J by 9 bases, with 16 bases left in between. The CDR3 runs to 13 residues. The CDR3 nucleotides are TGTGCCAGCAGTCCCGAGGAGGGTAGGGCCCAGTACTTC. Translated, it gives CASSPEEGRAQYF.

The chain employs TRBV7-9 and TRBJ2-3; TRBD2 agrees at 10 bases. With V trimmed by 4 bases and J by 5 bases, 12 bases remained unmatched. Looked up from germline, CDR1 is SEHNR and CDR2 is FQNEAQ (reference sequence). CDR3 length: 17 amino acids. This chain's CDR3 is CASSYLAGVVPGDTQYF. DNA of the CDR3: TGTGCCAGCAGCTATCTAGCGGGGGTCGTCCCTGGAGATACGCAGTATTTT.

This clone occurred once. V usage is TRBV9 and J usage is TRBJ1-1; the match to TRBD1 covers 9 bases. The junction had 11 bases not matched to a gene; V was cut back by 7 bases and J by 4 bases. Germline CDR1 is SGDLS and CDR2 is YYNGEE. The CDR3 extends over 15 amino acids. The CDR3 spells CASGPGQGLITEAFF. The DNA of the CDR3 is TGTGCCAGCGGCCCGGGACAGGGACTTATCACTGAAGCTTTCTTT.

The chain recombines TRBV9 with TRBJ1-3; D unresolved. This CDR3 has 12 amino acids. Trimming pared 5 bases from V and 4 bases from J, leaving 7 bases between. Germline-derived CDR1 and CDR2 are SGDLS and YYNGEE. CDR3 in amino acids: CASSNKGNTIYF. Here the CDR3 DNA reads TGTGCCAGCAGTAATAAAGGAAACACCATATATTTT.